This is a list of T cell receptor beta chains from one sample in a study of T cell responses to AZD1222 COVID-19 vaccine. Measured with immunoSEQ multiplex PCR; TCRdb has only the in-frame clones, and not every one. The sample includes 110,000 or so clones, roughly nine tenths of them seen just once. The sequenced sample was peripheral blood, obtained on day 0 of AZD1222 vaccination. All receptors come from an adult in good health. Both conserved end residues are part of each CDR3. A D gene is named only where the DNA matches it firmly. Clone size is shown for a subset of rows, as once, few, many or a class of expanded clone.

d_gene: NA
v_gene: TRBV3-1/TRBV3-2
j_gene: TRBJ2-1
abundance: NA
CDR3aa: CASSVLTQGGDEQFF
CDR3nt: TGTGCCAGCAGCGTTCTGACGCAGGGGGGGGATGAGCAGTTCTTC

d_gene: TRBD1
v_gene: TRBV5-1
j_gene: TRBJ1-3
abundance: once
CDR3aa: CASSLATGITGNTIYF
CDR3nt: TGCGCCAGCAGCCTAGCGACAGGGATTACAGGAAACACCATATATTTT

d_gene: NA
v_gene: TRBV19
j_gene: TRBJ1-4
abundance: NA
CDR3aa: CASSLYPATNEKLFF
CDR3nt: TGTGCCAGTAGTCTGTACCCTGCAACTAATGAAAAACTGTTTTTT

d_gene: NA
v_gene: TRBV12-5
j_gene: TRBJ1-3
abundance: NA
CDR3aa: CASGLVGGGGNTIYF
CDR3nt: TGTGCTAGTGGTTTGGTAGGGGGAGGTGGAAACACCATATATTTT

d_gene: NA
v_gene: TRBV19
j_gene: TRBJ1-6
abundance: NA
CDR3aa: CASSIEYRTNSPLHF
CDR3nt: TGTGCCAGTAGTATCGAATACAGAACAAATTCACCCCTCCACTTT

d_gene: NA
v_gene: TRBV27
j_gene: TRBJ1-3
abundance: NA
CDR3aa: CASSPLLGSGNTIYF
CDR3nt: TGTGCCAGCAGCCCCCTGTTAGGCTCTGGAAACACCATATATTTT

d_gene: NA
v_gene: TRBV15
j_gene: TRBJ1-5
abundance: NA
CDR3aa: CATSEGWGQPQHF
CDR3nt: TGTGCCACCAGCGAGGGCTGGGGTCAGCCCCAGCATTTT

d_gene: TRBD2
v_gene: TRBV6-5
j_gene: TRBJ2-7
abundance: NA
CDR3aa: CASSYSRVAGGYEQYF
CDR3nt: TGTGCCAGCAGTTACTCGAGGGTAGCGGGAGGTTACGAGCAGTACTTC

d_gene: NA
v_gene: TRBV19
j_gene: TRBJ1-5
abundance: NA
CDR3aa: CATIPGHTNQPQHF
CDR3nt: TGTGCCACCATCCCGGGACACACCAATCAGCCCCAGCATTTT

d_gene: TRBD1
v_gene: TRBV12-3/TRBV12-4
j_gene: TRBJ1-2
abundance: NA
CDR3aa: CASRPDRASSYTF
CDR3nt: TGTGCCAGCAGGCCCGACAGGGCCTCTAGCTACACCTTC

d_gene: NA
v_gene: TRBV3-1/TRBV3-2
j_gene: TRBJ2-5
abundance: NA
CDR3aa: CASSHRGQETQYF
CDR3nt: TGTGCCAGCAGCCACCGGGGGCAAGAGACCCAGTACTTC

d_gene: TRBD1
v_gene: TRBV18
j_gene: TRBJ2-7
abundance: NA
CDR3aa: CASSLKAGGANHEQYF
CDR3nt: TGTGCCAGCTCACTAAAAGCAGGGGGCGCAAACCACGAGCAGTACTTC

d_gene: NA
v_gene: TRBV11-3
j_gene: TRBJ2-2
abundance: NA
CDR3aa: CASSLRGSNTGELFF
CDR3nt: TGTGCCAGCAGCCTCAGAGGGTCGAACACCGGGGAGCTGTTTTTT

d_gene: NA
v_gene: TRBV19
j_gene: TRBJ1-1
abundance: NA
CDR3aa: CASSIWGRPTEAFF
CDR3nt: TGTGCCAGTAGTATTTGGGGGCGGCCCACTGAAGCTTTCTTT

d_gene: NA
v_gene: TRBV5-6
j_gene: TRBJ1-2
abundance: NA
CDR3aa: CASSFYSLESYGYTF
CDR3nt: TGTGCCAGCAGCTTCTACAGCCTAGAGAGCTATGGCTACACCTTC

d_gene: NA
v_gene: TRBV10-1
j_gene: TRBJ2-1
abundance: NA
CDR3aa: CASSESGGSYNEQFF
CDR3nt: TGCGCCAGCAGTGAGTCGGGAGGCTCCTACAATGAGCAGTTCTTC

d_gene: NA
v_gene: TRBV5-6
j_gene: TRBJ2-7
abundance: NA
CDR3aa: CASSLGGFEQYF
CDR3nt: TGTGCCAGCAGCTTGGGAGGGTTCGAGCAGTACTTC

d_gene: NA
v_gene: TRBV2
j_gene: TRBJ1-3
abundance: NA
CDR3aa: CASSDIWGSGNTIYF
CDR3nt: TGTGCCAGCAGTGATATTTGGGGCTCTGGAAACACCATATATTTT

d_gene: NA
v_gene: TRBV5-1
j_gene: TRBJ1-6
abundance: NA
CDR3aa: CASSLASWQVNSPLHF
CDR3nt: TGCGCCAGCAGCTTGGCTTCGTGGCAGGTTAATTCACCCCTCCACTTT

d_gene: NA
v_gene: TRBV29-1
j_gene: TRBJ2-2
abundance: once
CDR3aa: CSVRLATGELFF
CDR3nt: TGCAGCGTCCGTCTAGCGACCGGGGAGCTGTTTTTT

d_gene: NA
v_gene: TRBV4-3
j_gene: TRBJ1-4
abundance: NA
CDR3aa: CASSRQDFRTATNEKLFF
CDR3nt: TGCGCCAGCAGCCGACAGGACTTCAGGACAGCAACTAATGAAAAACTGTTTTTT

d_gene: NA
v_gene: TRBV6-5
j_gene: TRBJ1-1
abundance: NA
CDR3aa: CASSYLRGGEAFF
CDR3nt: TGTGCCAGCAGTTACTTGAGGGGCGGGGAAGCTTTCTTT

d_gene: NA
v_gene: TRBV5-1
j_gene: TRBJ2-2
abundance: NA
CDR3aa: CASSLAQVSAGELFF
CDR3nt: TGCGCCAGCAGCTTGGCCCAGGTTAGCGCCGGGGAGCTGTTTTTT

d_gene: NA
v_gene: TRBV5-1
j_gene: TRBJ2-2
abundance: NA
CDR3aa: CASSTAVTPTGELFF
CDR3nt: TGCGCCAGCAGCACAGCGGTTACTCCCACCGGGGAGCTGTTTTTT

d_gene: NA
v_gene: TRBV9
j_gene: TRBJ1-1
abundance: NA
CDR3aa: CASSVGMGREAFF
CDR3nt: TGTGCCAGCAGCGTAGGAATGGGTAGAGAAGCTTTCTTT

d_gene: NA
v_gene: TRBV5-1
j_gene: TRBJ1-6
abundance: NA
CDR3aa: CASSHSRGTDNSPLHF
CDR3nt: TGCGCCAGCAGCCACTCCCGTGGGACCGATAATTCACCCCTCCACTTT

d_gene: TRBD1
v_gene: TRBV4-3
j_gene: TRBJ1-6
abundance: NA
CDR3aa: CASSQDRGPDSPLHF
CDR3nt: TGCGCCAGCAGCCAAGACAGGGGGCCGGATTCACCCCTCCACTTT

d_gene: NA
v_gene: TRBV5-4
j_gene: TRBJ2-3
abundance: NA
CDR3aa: CASSPPGPGTDTQYF
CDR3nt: TGTGCCAGCAGCCCCCCGGGACCGGGCACAGATACGCAGTATTTT

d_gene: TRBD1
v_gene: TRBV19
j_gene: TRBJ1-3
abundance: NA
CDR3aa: CASTRGQAGNTIYF
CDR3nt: TGTGCCAGTACCCGGGGACAGGCTGGAAACACCATATATTTT

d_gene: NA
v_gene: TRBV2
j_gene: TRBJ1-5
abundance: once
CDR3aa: CASSERGADQPQHF
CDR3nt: TGTGCCAGCAGTGAGAGGGGAGCGGATCAGCCCCAGCATTTT

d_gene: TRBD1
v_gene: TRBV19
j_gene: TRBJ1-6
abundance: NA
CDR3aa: CASSMAGGYSPLHF
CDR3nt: TGTGCCAGTAGTATGGCAGGGGGCTATTCACCCCTCCACTTT

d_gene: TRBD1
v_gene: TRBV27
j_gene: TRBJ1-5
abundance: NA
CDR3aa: CASSLYGQANQPQHF
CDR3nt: TGTGCCAGCAGTTTATACGGACAGGCCAATCAGCCCCAGCATTTT

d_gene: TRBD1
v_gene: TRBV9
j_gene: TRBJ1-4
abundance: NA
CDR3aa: CASSAGTGGEKLFF
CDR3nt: TGTGCCAGCAGCGCGGGGACAGGGGGTGAAAAACTGTTTTTT

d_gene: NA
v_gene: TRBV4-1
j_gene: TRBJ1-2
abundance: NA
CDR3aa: CASSQPTGLYYGYTF
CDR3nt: TGCGCCAGCAGCCAACCAACAGGGCTCTATTATGGCTACACCTTC